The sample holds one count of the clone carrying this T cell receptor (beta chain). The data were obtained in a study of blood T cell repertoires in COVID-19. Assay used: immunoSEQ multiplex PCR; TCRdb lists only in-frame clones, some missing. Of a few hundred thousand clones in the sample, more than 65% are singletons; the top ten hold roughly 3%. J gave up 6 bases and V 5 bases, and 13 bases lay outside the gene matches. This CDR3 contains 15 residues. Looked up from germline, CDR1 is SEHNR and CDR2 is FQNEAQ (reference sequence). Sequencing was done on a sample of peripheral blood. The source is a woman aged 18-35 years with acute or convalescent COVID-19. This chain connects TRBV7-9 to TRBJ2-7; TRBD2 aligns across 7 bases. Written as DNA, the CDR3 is TGTGCCAGCAGCAGAGAAGCGGGAATAGGTTTCGAGCAGTACTTC. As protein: CASSREAGIGFEQYF.